Given below is one TCR beta chain in context. V lost 5 bases, J lost 4 bases, and 9 bases stayed unmatched. This CDR3 is built from 15 residues. From germline, CDR1 is SGHAT and CDR2 FQNNGV. This entry is derived from a study of control samples from healthy donors and cancer patients. The protocol was immunoSEQ multiplex PCR, while the TCRdb copy is restricted to in-frame clones and leaves out a portion. The sample yields around 64,000 clones, approximately 89% seen once. The V and J genes are TRBV11-2 and TRBJ2-3; 7 bases match TRBD1. Sequenced material: PBMCs. This TCR came from a man in his sixties with colorectal cancer. The CDR3 is CASSQKQGWADTQYF. DNA for the CDR3: TGTGCCAGCAGCCAGAAACAGGGGTGGGCAGATACGCAGTATTTT.